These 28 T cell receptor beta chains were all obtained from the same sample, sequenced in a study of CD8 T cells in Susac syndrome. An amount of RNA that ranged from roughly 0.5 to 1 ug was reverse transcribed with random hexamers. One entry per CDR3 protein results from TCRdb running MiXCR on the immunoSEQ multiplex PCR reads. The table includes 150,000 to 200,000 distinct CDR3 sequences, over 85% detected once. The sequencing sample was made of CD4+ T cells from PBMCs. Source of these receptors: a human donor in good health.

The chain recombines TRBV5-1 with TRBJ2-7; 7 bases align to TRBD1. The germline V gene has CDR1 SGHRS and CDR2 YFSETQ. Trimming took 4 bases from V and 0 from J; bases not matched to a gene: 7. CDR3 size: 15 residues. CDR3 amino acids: CASSGGQRSSYEQYF. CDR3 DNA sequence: TGCGCCAGCAGCGGGGGACAGAGGAGCTCCTACGAGCAGTACTTC.

The CDR3 DNA sequence: TGTGCCAGCAGATTCCAGGTTAATCAGCCCCAGCATTTT. As protein: CASRFQVNQPQHF. This sequence joins TRBV12-3 or TRBV12-4 and TRBJ1-5; D is uncertain. Trimming cost V 6 bases and J 4 bases, with 10 bases left between them. The CDR3 runs 13 residues.

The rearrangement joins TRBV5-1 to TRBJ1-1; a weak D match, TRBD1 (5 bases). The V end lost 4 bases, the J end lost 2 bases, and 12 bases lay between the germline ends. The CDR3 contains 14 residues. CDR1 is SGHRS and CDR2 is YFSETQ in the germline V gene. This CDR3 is CASSPGGDNTEAFF. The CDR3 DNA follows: TGCGCCAGCAGCCCTGGGGGGGACAACACTGAAGCTTTCTTT.

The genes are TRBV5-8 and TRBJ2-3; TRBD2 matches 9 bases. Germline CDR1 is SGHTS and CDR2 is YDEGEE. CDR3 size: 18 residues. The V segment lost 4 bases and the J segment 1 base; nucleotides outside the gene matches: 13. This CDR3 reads CASSPREREVLGTDTQYF. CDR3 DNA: TGTGCCAGCAGCCCCAGGGAGCGGGAGGTCCTTGGCACAGATACGCAGTATTTT.

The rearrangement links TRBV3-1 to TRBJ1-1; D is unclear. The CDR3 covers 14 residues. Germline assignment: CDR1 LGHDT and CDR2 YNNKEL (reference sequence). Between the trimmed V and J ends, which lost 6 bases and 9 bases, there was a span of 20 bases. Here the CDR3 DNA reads TGTGCCAGCAGGCGAGAGGTAACATCGCTTAAAGCTTTCTTT. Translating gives CASRREVTSLKAFF.

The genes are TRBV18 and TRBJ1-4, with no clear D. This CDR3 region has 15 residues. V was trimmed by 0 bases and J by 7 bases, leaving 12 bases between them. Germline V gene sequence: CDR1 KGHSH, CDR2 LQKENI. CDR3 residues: CASSPPSQNSEKLFF. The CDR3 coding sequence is TGTGCCAGCTCACCACCAAGCCAAAACTCTGAAAAACTGTTTTTT.

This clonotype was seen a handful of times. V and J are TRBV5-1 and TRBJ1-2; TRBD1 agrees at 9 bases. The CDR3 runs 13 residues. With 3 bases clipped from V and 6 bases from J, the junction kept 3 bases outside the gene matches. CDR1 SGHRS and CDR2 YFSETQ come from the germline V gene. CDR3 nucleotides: TGCGCCAGCAGCTCCCGACAGGGGGATGGCTACACCTTC. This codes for CASSSRQGDGYTF.

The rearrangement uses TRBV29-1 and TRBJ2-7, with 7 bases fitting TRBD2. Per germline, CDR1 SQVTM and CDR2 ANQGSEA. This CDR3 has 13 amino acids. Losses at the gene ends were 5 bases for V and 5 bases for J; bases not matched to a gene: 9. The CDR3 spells CSVQRGAVDEQYF. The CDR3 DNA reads TGCAGCGTTCAGCGGGGAGCCGTTGACGAGCAGTACTTC.

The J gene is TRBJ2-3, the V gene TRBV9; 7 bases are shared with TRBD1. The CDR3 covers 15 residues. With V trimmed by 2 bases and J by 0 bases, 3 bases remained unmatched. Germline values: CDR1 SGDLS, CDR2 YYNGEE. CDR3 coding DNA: TGTGCCAGCAGCGTTGGGACAGCTAGCACAGATACGCAGTATTTT. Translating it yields CASSVGTASTDTQYF.

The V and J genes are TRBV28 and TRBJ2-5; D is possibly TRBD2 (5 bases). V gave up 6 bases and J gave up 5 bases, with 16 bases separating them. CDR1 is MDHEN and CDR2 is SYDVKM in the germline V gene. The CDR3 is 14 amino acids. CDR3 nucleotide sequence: TGTGCCAGCAGGCCGGGAACCCCGGGGGAGACCCAGTACTTC. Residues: CASRPGTPGETQYF.

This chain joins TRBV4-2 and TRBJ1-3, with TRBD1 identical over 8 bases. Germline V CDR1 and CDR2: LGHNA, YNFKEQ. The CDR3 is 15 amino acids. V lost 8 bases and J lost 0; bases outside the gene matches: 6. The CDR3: CASGQGGLSGNTIYF. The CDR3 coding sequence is TGTGCCAGCGGACAGGGTGGCCTCTCTGGAAACACCATATATTTT.

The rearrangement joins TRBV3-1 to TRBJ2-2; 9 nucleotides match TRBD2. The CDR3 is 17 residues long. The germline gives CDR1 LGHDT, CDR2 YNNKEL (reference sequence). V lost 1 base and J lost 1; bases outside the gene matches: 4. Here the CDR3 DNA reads TGTGCCAGCAGCCAAGCTGTAGCGGGGGTGAACACCGGGGAGCTGTTTTTT. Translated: CASSQAVAGVNTGELFF.

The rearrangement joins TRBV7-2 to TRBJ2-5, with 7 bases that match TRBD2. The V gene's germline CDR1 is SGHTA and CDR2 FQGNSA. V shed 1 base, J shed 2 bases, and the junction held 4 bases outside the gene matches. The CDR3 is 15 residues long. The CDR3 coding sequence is TGTGCCAGCAGCTTAGACGGGGGGATACAAGAGACCCAGTACTTC. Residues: CASSLDGGIQETQYF.

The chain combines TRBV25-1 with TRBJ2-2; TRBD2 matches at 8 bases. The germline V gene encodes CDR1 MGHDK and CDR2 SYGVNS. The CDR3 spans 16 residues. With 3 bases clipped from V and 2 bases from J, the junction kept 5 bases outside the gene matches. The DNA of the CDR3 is TGTGCCAGCAGTGATCCCCGGGAGGGAAACACCGGGGAGCTGTTTTTT. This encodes CASSDPREGNTGELFF.

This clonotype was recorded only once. The CDR3 DNA sequence: TGTGCCAGCAGCTTACTCGACAGGGGTAGACCGGGCTACACCTTC. The encoded protein is CASSLLDRGRPGYTF. V is TRBV7-9 and J is TRBJ1-2; 8 nucleotides align to TRBD1. CDR1 is SEHNR and CDR2 is FQNEAQ in the germline V gene (reference sequence). V lost 2 bases, J lost 8 bases, and 10 bases stayed unmatched. The CDR3 totals 15 residues.

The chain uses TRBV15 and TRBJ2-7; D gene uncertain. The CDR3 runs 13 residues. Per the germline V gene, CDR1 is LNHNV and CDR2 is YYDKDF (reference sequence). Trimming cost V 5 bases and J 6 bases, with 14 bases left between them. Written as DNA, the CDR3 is TGTGCCACCAGCCTTCGACCGAGCTCCGAGCAGTACTTC. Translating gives CATSLRPSSEQYF.

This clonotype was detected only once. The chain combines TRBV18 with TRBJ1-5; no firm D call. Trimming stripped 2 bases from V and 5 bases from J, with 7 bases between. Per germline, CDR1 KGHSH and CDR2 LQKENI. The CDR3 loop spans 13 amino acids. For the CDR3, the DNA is TGTGCCAGCTCACCAAGAAGGGATCAGCCCCAGCATTTT. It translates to CASSPRRDQPQHF. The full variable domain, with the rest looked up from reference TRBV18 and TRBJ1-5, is NAGVMQNPRHLVRRRGQEARLRCSPMKGHSHVYWYRQLPEEGLKFMVYLQKENIIDESGMPKERFSAEFPKEGPSILRIQQVVRGDSAAYFCASSPRRDQPQHFGDGTRLSIL.

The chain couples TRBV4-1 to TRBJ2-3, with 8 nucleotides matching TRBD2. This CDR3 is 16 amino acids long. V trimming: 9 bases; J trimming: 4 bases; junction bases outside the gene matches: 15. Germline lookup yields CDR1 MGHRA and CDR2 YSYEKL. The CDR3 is CASTPVAGYRADTQYF. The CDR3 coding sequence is TGCGCCAGTACCCCCGTAGCGGGGTACAGGGCAGATACGCAGTATTTT.

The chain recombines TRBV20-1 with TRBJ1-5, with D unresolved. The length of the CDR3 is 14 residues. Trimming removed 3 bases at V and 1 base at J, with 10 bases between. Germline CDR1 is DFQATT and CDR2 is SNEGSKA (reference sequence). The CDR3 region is CSASRAVSNQPQHF. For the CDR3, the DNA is TGCAGTGCTAGTAGGGCAGTCAGCAATCAGCCCCAGCATTTT.

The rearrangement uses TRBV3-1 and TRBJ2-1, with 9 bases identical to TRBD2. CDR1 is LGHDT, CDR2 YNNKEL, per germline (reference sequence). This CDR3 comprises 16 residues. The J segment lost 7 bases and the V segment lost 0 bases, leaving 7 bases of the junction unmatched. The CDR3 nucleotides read TGTGCCAGCAGCCAAGAGCGGAGGGCGGGGGGGAATGAGCAGTTCTTC. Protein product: CASSQERRAGGNEQFF.

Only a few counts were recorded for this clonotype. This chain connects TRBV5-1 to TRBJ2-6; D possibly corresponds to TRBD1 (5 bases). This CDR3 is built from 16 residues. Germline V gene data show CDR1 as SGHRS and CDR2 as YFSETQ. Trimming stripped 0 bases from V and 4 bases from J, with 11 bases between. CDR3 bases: TGCGCCAGCAGCTTGGTAGGGGCGCGAGGGGCCAACGTCCTGACTTTC. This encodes CASSLVGARGANVLTF.

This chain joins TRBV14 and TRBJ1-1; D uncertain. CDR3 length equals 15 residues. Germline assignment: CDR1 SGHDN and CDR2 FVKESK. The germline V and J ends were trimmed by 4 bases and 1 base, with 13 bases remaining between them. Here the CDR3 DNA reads TGTGCCAGCAGCCCCCGGATCTGGGGGAACACTGAAGCTTTCTTT. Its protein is CASSPRIWGNTEAFF.

CDR3 DNA sequence: TGTGCCAGCAGCTTTAGGCCAGGACAGGGTTACGAGCAGTACTTC. Translated, it gives CASSFRPGQGYEQYF. The chain is built from TRBV7-2 and TRBJ2-7; 8 bases agree with TRBD1. Per the germline V gene, CDR1 is SGHTA and CDR2 is FQGNSA. The length of the CDR3 is 15 residues. The J segment lost 4 bases and the V segment lost 3 bases, leaving 8 bases of the junction unmatched.

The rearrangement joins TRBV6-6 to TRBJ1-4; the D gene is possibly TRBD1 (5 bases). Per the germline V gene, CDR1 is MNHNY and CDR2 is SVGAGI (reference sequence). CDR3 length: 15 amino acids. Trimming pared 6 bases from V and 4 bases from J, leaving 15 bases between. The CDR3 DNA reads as TGTGCCAGCAGCAAAACGGGGCCTGGTAATGAAAAACTGTTTTTT. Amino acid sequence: CASSKTGPGNEKLFF.

The DNA for the CDR3 is TGCAGTGCTAGAAGGCAGGGTAACACCGGGGAGCTGTTTTTT. Protein: CSARRQGNTGELFF. The gene calls are TRBV20-1 and TRBJ2-2; tentative D call: TRBD1 (5 bases). V lost 2 bases to trimming and J lost 2 bases, with 9 bases between them. The CDR3 length is 14 residues. Germline V gives CDR1 DFQATT, CDR2 SNEGSKA (reference sequence).

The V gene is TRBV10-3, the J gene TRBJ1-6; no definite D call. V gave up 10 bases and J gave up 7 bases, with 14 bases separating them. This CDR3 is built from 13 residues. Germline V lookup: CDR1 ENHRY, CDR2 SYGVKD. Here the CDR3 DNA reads TGTGCCACTCGAGAAGCGGGCAATTCACCCCTCCACTTT. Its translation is CATREAGNSPLHF.

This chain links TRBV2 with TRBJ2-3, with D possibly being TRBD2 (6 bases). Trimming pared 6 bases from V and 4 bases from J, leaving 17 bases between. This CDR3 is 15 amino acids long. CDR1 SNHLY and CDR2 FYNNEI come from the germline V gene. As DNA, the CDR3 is TGTGCCAGCAGCCAGACGACTAGTGGCGCAGATACGCAGTATTTT. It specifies CASSQTTSGADTQYF.

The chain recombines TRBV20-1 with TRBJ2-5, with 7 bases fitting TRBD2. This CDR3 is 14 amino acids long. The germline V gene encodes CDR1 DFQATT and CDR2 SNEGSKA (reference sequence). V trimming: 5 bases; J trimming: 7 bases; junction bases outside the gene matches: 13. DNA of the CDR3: TGCAGTGCTCCCAGAGGACGGGGGGAAGGGACCCAGTACTTC. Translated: CSAPRGRGEGTQYF.